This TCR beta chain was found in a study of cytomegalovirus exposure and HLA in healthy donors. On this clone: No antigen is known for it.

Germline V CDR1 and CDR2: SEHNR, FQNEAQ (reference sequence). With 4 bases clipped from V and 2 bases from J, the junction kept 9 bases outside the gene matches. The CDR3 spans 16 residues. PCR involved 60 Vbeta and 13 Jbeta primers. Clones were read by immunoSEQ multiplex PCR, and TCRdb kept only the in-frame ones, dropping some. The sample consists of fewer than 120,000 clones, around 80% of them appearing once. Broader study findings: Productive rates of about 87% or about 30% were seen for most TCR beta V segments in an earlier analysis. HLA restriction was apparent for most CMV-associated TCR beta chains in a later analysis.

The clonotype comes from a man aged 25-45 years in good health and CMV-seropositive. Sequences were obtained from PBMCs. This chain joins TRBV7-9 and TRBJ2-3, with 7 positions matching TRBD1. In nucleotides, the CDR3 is TGTGCCAGCAGCTCCCCGGGACAGCTTCCCACAGATACGCAGTATTTT. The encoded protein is CASSSPGQLPTDTQYF.